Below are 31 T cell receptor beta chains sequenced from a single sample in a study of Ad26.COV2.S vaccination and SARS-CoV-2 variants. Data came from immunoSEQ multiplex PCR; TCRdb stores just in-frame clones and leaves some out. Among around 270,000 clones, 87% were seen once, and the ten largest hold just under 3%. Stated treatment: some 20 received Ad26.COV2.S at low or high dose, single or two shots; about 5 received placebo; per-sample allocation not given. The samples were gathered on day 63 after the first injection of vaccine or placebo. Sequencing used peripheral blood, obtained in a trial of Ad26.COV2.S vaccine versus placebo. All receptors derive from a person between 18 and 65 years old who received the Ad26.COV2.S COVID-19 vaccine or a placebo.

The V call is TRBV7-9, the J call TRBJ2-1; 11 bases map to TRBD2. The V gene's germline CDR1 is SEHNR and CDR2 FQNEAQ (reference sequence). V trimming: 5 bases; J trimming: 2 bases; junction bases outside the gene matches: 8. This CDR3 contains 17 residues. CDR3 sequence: CASSRGLAGFTYNEQFF. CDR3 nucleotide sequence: TGTGCCAGCAGCCGCGGACTAGCGGGCTTTACCTACAATGAGCAGTTCTTC.

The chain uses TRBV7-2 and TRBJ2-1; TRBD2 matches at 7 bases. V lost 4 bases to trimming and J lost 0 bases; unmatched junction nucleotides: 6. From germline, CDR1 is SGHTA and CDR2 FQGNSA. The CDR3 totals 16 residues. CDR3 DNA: TGTGCCAGCAGCTCCCAGGGCGGGAGCTCCTACAATGAGCAGTTCTTC. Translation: CASSSQGGSSYNEQFF. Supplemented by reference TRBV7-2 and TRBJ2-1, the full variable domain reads GAGVSQSPSNKVTEKGKDVELRCDPISGHTALYWYRQSLGQGLEFLIYFQGNSAPDKSGLPSDRFSAERTGGSVSTLTIQRTQQEDSAVYLCASSSQGGSSYNEQFFGPGTRLTVL.

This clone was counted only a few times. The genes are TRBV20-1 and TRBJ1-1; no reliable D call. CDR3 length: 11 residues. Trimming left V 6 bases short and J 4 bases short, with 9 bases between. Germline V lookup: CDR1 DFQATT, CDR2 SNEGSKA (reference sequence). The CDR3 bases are TGCAGTGCCGCGCCGGGCACTGAAGCTTTCTTT. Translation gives CSAAPGTEAFF.

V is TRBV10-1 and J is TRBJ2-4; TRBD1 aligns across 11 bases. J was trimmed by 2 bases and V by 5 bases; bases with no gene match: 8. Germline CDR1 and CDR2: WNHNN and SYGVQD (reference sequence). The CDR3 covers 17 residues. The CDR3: CASSIEDRGLTKNIQYF. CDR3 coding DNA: TGCGCCAGCAGTATAGAGGACAGGGGGCTAACCAAAAACATTCAGTACTTC.

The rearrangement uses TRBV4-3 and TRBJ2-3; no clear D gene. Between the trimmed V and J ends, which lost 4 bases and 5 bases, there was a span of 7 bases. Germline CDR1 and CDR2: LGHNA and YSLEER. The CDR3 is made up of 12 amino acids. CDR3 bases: TGCGCCAGCAGCCTACAAGAAGATACGCAGTATTTT. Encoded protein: CASSLQEDTQYF.

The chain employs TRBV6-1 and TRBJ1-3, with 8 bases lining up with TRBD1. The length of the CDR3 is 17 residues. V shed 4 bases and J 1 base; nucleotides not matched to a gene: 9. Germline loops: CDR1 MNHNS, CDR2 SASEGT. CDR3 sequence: CASSGGQGFPSGNTIYF. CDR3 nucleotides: TGTGCCAGCAGTGGCGGACAGGGTTTCCCGTCTGGAAACACCATATATTTT.

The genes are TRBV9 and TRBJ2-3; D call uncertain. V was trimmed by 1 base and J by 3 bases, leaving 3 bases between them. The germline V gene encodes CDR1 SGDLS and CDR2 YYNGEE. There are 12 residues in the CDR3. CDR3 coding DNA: TGTGCCAGCAGCGTACAAACAGATACGCAGTATTTT. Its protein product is CASSVQTDTQYF.

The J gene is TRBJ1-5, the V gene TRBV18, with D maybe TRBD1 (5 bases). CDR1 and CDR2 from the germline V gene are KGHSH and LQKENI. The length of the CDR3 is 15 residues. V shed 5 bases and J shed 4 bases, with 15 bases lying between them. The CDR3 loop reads CASSDGTAKNQPQHF. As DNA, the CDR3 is TGTGCCAGCTCAGACGGGACCGCAAAGAATCAGCCCCAGCATTTT.

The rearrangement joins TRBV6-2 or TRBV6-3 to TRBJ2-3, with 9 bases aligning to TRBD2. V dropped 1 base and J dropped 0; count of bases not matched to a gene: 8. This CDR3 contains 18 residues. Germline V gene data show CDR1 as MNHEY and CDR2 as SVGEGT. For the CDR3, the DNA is TGTGCCAGCAGTTACTGGGGTAGCGGGGGCCCGAGCACAGATACGCAGTATTTT. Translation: CASSYWGSGGPSTDTQYF.

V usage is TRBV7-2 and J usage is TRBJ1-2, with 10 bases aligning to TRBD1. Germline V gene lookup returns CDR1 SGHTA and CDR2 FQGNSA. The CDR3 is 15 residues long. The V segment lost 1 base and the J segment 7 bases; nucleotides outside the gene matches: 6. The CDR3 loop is CASSLGQGASSGYTF. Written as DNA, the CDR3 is TGTGCCAGCAGCTTAGGACAGGGGGCTTCATCTGGCTACACCTTC.

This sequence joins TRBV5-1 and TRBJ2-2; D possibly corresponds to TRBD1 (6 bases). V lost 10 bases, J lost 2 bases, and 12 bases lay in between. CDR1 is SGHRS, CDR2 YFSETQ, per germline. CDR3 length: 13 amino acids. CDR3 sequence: CAGRTDNTGELFF. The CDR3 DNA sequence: TGCGCCGGAAGGACAGATAACACCGGGGAGCTGTTTTTT.

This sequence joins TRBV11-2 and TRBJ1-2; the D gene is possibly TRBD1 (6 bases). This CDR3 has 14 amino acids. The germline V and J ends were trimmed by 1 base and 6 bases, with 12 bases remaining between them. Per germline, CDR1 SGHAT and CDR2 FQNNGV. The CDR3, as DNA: TGTGCCAGCAGCTTAGTAAGGACAGAGAATGGCTACACCTTC. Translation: CASSLVRTENGYTF.

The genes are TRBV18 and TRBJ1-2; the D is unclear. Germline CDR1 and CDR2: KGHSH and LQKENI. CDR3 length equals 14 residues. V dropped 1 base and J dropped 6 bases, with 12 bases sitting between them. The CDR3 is CASSPLLGCNGYTF. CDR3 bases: TGTGCCAGCTCACCACTGTTGGGGTGTAATGGCTACACCTTC.

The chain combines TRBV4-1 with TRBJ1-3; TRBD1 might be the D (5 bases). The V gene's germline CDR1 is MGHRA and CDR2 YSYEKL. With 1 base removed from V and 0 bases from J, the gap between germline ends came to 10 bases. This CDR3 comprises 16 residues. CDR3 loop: CASSQAQVFSGNTIYF. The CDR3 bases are TGCGCCAGCAGCCAAGCACAGGTTTTCTCTGGAAACACCATATATTTT.

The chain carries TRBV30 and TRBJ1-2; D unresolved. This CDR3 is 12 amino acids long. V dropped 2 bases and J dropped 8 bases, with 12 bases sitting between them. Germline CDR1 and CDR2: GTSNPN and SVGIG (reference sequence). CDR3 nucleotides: TGTGCCTGGAGTCGCGCCACCGGGGGCTACACCTTC. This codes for CAWSRATGGYTF.

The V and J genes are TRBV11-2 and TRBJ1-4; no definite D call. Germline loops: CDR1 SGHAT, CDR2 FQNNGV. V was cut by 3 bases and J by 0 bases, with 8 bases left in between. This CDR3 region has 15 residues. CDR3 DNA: TGTGCCAGCAGCTTGGGGTTGGCAACTAATGAAAAACTGTTTTTT. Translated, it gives CASSLGLATNEKLFF.

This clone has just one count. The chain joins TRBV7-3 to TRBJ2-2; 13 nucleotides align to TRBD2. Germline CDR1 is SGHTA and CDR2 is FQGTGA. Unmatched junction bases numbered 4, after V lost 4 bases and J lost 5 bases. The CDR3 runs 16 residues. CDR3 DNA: TGTGCCAGCAGCTGGACTAGCGGGAGTCGGACCGGGGAGCTGTTTTTT. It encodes CASSWTSGSRTGELFF. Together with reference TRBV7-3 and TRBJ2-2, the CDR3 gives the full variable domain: GAGVSQTPSNKVTEKGKYVELRCDPISGHTALYWYRQSLGQGPEFLIYFQGTGAADDSGLPNDRFFAVRPEGSVSTLKIQRTERGDSAVYLCASSWTSGSRTGELFFGEGSRLTVL.

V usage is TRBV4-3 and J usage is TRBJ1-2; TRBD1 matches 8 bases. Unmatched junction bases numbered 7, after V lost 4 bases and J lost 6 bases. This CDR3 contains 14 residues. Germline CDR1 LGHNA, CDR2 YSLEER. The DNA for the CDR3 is TGCGCCAGCAGCCTTCCGGGACAGGAGGATGGCTACACCTTC. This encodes CASSLPGQEDGYTF.

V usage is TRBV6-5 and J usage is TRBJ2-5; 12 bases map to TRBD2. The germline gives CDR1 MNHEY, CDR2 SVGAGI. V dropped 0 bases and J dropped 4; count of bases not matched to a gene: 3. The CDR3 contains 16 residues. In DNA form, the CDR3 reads TGTGCCAGCAGTTACTCCTCGACTAGCGGGGGAGAGACCCAGTACTTC. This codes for CASSYSSTSGGETQYF.

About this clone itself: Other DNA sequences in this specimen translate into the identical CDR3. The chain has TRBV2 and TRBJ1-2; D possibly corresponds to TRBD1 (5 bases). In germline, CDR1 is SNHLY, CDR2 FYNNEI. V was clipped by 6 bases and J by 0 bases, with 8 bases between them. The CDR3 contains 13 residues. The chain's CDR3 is CASRTGPNYGYTF. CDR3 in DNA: TGTGCCAGCAGGACGGGGCCTAACTATGGCTACACCTTC.

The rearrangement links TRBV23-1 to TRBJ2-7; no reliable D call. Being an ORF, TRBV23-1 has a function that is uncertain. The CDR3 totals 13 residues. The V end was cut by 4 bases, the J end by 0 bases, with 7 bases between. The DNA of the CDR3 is TGCGCCAGCAGTCCTTATGGCTCCTACGAGCAGTACGTC. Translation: CASSPYGSYEQYV.

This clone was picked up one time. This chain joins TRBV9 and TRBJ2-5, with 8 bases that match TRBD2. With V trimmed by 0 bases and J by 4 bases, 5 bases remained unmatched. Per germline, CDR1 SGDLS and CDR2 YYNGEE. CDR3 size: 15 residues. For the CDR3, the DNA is TGTGCCAGCAGCGTAGCGGGGGGGCTCGTAGAGACCCAGTACTTC. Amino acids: CASSVAGGLVETQYF.

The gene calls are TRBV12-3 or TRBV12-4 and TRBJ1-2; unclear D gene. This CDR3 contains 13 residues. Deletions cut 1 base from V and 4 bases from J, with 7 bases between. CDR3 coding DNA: TGTGCCAGCAGTTTAGGGGCTAGCTATGGCTACACCTTC. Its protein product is CASSLGASYGYTF.

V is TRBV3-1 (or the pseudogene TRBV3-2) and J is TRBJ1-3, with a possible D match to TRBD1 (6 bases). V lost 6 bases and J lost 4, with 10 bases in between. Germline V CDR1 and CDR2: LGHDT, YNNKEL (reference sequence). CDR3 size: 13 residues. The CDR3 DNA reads TGTGCCAGCAGAGGAGGGGGGGGAAACACCATATATTTT. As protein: CASRGGGGNTIYF.

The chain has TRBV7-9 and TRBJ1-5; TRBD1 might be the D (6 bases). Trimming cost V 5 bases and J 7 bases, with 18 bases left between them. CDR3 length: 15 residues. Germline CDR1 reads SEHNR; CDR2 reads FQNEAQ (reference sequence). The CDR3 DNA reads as TGTGCCAGCAGCGGGACAATTCAGGGAGGACAGCCCCAGCATTTT. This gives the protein CASSGTIQGGQPQHF. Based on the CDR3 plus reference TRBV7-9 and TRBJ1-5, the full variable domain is DTGVSQNPRHKITKRGQNVTFRCDPISEHNRLYWYRQTLGQGPEFLTYFQNEAQLEKSRLLSDRFSAERPKGSFSTLEIQRTEQGDSAMYLCASSGTIQGGQPQHFGDGTRLSIL.

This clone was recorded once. This CDR3 reads CASSRGSEGLTQYF. For the CDR3, the DNA is TGTGCCAGCAGCCGGGGATCGGAAGGTTTGACCCAGTACTTC. This chain connects TRBV4-2 to TRBJ2-5; D unresolved. The V gene lost 4 bases and the J gene lost 7 bases, with 16 bases spanning the gap. The CDR3 has 14 amino acids. Germline CDR1 reads LGHNA; CDR2 reads YNFKEQ.

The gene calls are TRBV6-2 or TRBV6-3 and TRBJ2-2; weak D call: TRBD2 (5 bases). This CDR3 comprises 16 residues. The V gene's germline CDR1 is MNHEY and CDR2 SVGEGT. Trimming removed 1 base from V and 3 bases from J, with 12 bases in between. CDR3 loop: CASSYLRVEDTGELFF. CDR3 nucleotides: TGTGCCAGCAGTTACTTGCGGGTAGAGGACACCGGGGAGCTGTTTTTT.

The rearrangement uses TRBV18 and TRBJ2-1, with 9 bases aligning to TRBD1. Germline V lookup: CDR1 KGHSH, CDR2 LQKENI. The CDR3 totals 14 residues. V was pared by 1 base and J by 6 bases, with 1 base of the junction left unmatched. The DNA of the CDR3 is TGTGCCAGCTCACCACAGGGACAGGGCAATGAGCAGTTCTTC. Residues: CASSPQGQGNEQFF.

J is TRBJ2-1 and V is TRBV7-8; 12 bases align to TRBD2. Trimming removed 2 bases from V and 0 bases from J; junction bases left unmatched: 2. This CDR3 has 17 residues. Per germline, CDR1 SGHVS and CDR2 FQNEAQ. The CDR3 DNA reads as TGTGCCAGCAGCTTACTAGCGGGGGGGCTCTCCTACAATGAGCAGTTCTTC. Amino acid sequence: CASSLLAGGLSYNEQFF.

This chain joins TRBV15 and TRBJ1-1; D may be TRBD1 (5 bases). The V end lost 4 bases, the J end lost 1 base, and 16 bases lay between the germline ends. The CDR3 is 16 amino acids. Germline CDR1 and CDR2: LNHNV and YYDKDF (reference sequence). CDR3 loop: CATSIPGAGSNTEAFF. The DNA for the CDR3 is TGTGCCACCAGCATCCCCGGGGCGGGGTCGAACACTGAAGCTTTCTTT.

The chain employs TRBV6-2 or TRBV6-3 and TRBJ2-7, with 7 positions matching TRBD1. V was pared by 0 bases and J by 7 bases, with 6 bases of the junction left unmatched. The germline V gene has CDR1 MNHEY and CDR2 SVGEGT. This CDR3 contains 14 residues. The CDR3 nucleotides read TGTGCCAGCAGTTACTCTTCAGGGGGAAGGGAGCAGTACGTC. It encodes CASSYSSGGREQYV.